The clone carrying this T cell receptor beta chain came up many times. The target antigen is unknown. This sample was included in a study of regulatory T cells in long-lasting Graves disease. General observations from the study: Favored gene segments in persistent disease were TRBV28, TRBJ1-2 and TRBJ2-5. It was peripheral blood alone, not thyroid tissue, that was studied. With a small sample size, accuracy may have been reduced.

In germline, CDR1 is ENHRY, CDR2 SYGVKD. CDR3 length: 11 amino acids. V shed 4 bases and J shed 8 bases, with 8 bases lying between them. The time point was: persistent/refractory GD, antithyroid drugs over 5 years with positive TRAb. RNA extracted from PBMCs served as the sequencing template. Building the TCR beta libraries relied on iRepertoire HTBI primers, and CDR3 regions underwent Arm-PCR. TCRdb redid the calling of the multiplex PCR reads with MiXCR, one entry per CDR3 protein. The sample contains approximately 380,000 distinct CDR3 sequences, around 21% of which appear only once. This rearrangement joins TRBV10-3 to TRBJ1-1, with unresolved D. This TCR was recovered from a female donor with Graves disease. This specimen was peripheral blood mononuclear cells (PBMCs), taken when the disease was refractory, from a patient treated with antithyroid drugs. CDR3 region: CAISVGGEAFF. In DNA, the CDR3 is TGTGCCATCAGTGTTGGAGGAGAAGCTTTCTTT.